These 32 T cell receptor beta chains share one sample of origin, sequenced in a study of cytomegalovirus exposure and HLA in healthy donors. Profiling relied on immunoSEQ multiplex PCR, and the TCRdb table lists in-frame clones only, not all of them. The top ten hold roughly 1.3% of the sample, which has under 100,000 clones, about 95% seen once. The sequenced sample consisted of PBMCs. The receptors stem from a young woman in good health and CMV-seronegative.

This clone was counted once. The J gene is TRBJ2-7, the V gene TRBV18; no clear D gene. The ends were cut back, 2 bases at V and 0 bases at J, with 5 bases in the middle. This CDR3 is 13 amino acids long. Per the germline V gene, CDR1 is KGHSH and CDR2 is LQKENI. The CDR3: CASSPTVSYEQYF. The DNA for the CDR3 is TGTGCCAGCTCACCAACGGTCTCCTACGAGCAGTACTTC.

The chain employs TRBV7-9 and TRBJ2-5; 11 bases line up with TRBD2. Germline V gene lookup returns CDR1 SEHNR and CDR2 FQNEAQ (reference sequence). This CDR3 is built from 15 residues. Trimming removed 11 bases from V and 3 bases from J; junction bases left unmatched: 11. The CDR3: CALSGRAGGEETQYF. In DNA form, the CDR3 reads TGTGCCCTTAGCGGGAGGGCCGGGGGAGAAGAGACCCAGTACTTC.

V gene TRBV9 combines with J gene TRBJ2-3, with TRBD2 matching over 10 bases. The CDR3 contains 15 residues. CDR1 is SGDLS, CDR2 YYNGEE, per germline. The V segment lost 3 bases and the J segment 3 bases; nucleotides outside the gene matches: 4. The CDR3 region is CASSATSGRTDTQYF. DNA for the CDR3: TGTGCCAGCAGCGCGACTAGCGGGCGGACAGATACGCAGTATTTT. The full variable domain, rest sourced from reference TRBV9 and TRBJ2-3, is DSGVTQTPKHLITATGQRVTLRCSPRSGDLSVYWYQQSLDQGLQFLIQYYNGEERAKGNILERFSAQQFPDLHSELNLSSLELGDSALYFCASSATSGRTDTQYFGPGTRLTVL.

The genes are TRBV15 and TRBJ2-1, with TRBD2 matching 11 bases. V shed 4 bases and J 3 bases; nucleotides not matched to a gene: 2. This CDR3 comprises 15 residues. Germline values: CDR1 LNHNV, CDR2 YYDKDF (reference sequence). The CDR3 DNA sequence: TGTGCCACCAGCACTGGGACTAGCGGCTACAATGAGCAGTTCTTC. It translates to CATSTGTSGYNEQFF. Full variable domain (missing parts from reference TRBV15 and TRBJ2-1): DAMVIQNPRYQVTQFGKPVTLSCSQTLNHNVMYWYQQKSSQAPKLLFHYYDKDFNNEADTPDNFQSRRPNTSFCFLDIRSPGLGDTAMYLCATSTGTSGYNEQFFGPGTRLTVL.

The chain recombines TRBV10-3 with TRBJ2-7; D not certain. Deletions cut 0 bases from V and 3 bases from J, with 3 bases between. Germline V gives CDR1 ENHRY, CDR2 SYGVKD. The CDR3 is made up of 12 amino acids. CDR3 protein: CAISESSYEQYF. CDR3 coding DNA: TGTGCCATCAGTGAGTCGAGCTACGAGCAGTACTTC.

This chain connects TRBV15 to TRBJ1-5; no definite D call. The germline gives CDR1 LNHNV, CDR2 YYDKDF (reference sequence). Between the trimmed V and J ends, which lost 5 bases and 3 bases, there was a span of 14 bases. The CDR3 contains 15 residues. CDR3 protein: CATSLGDLYNQPQHF. CDR3 in DNA: TGTGCCACCAGCCTGGGAGACCTGTACAATCAGCCCCAGCATTTT.

This sequence joins TRBV7-2 and TRBJ1-6; D is uncertain. Germline CDR1 and CDR2: SGHTA and FQGNSA. V lost 1 base to trimming and J lost 4 bases, with 8 bases between them. This CDR3 contains 15 residues. This CDR3 reads CASSLGVQYNSPLHF. In DNA, the CDR3 is TGTGCCAGCAGCTTAGGTGTGCAGTATAATTCACCCCTCCACTTT.

This clone appeared once. The rearrangement uses TRBV10-3 and TRBJ2-5; 14 bases agree with TRBD2. Germline CDR1 ENHRY, CDR2 SYGVKD. The CDR3 is made up of 19 amino acids. V shed 4 bases and J 9 bases; nucleotides not matched to a gene: 19. Written as DNA, the CDR3 is TGTGCCATCAGTGTAAACCCCTTAGGACTAGCGGGAGGACTGCAGGCCCAGTACTTC. Protein product: CAISVNPLGLAGGLQAQYF.

V is TRBV6-5 and J is TRBJ2-7; TRBD2 aligns across 9 bases. Trimming took 6 bases from V and 4 from J; bases not matched to a gene: 4. The germline CDR1 and CDR2 sequences are MNHEY and SVGAGI. This CDR3 spans 13 amino acids. CDR3 sequence: CASRASGTYEQYF. In DNA, the CDR3 is TGTGCCAGCAGGGCTAGCGGGACTTACGAGCAGTACTTC.

This clone was picked up one time. This chain links TRBV5-1 with TRBJ2-7; 11 bases are a match to TRBD2. Germline V gene lookup returns CDR1 SGHRS and CDR2 YFSETQ. V dropped 4 bases and J dropped 3; count of bases not matched to a gene: 3. The CDR3 consists of 14 residues. The CDR3 region has the DNA TGCGCCAGCAGCCCCGGGACTAGCGGCTACGAGCAGTACTTC. Encoded protein: CASSPGTSGYEQYF.

The genes are TRBV28 and TRBJ2-3; TRBD2 agrees at 7 bases. V lost 2 bases to trimming and J lost 1 base; unmatched junction nucleotides: 3. The CDR3 has 15 amino acids. In germline, CDR1 is MDHEN, CDR2 SYDVKM. The CDR3 loop reads CASSLGRAGTDTQYF. The CDR3 DNA is TGTGCCAGCAGTTTAGGGAGGGCGGGCACAGATACGCAGTATTTT.

This CDR3 reads CASSPRSAEQETQYF. CDR3 in DNA: TGTGCCAGCAGCCCCCGGTCGGCGGAACAAGAGACCCAGTACTTC. The V gene is TRBV11-2, the J gene TRBJ2-5; unclear D gene. The germline V gene encodes CDR1 SGHAT and CDR2 FQNNGV. The CDR3 is 15 residues long. The germline V and J ends were trimmed by 5 bases and 2 bases, with 15 bases remaining between them.

The chain is built from TRBV2 and TRBJ1-2, with D possibly matching TRBD1 (5 bases). The CDR3 is 12 residues long. From germline, CDR1 is SNHLY and CDR2 FYNNEI. The CDR3: CAKGVDVYGYTF. CDR3 DNA: TGTGCAAAAGGGGTTGACGTCTATGGCTACACCTTC.

The chain uses TRBV19 and TRBJ2-7, with a weak D call TRBD1 (5 bases). The V end was cut by 6 bases, the J end by 4 bases, with 13 bases between. The germline V gene has CDR1 LNHDA and CDR2 SQIVND (reference sequence). CDR3 length: 13 amino acids. In DNA form, the CDR3 reads TGTGCCAGTAGCGACCTCAGGGTTTACGAGCAGTACTTC. Residues: CASSDLRVYEQYF.

The V and J genes are TRBV7-9 and TRBJ2-5; possible D gene TRBD1, 6 bases. Trimming shortened V by 0 bases and J by 0 bases, and 8 bases separated the two germline ends. Per germline, CDR1 SEHNR and CDR2 FQNEAQ (reference sequence). The CDR3 consists of 15 residues. The CDR3 loop is CASSLAGTYQETQYF. The CDR3 nucleotides read TGTGCCAGCAGCTTAGCCGGGACATACCAAGAGACCCAGTACTTC.

The chain carries TRBV29-1 and TRBJ1-5; tentatively, D is TRBD1 (5 bases). This CDR3 region has 13 residues. The ends were cut back, 5 bases at V and 4 bases at J, with 12 bases in the middle. Germline CDR1 reads SQVTM; CDR2 reads ANQGSEA. The chain's CDR3 is CSVRDGGNQPQHF. The CDR3, as DNA: TGCAGCGTTCGGGACGGGGGGAATCAGCCCCAGCATTTT.

The genes are TRBV5-4 and TRBJ2-1; 8 nucleotides agree with TRBD2. In germline, CDR1 is SGHNT, CDR2 YYREEE (reference sequence). Trimming took 4 bases from V and 2 from J; bases not matched to a gene: 5. The length of the CDR3 is 15 residues. The CDR3 here is CASSLTSAPYNEQFF. CDR3 DNA: TGTGCCAGCAGCCTGACTAGCGCGCCCTACAATGAGCAGTTCTTC.

The rearrangement links TRBV18 to TRBJ1-1; the D is unclear. V was trimmed by 2 bases and J by 2 bases, leaving 9 bases between them. The CDR3 loop spans 14 amino acids. The germline gives CDR1 KGHSH, CDR2 LQKENI. The CDR3 region is CASSPRSDNTEAFF. The DNA of the CDR3 is TGTGCCAGCTCACCAAGATCAGATAACACTGAAGCTTTCTTT.

The chain combines TRBV5-1 with TRBJ1-3, with 9 nucleotides matching TRBD1. V shed 4 bases, J shed 4 bases, and the junction held 6 bases outside the gene matches. This CDR3 comprises 15 residues. Germline V lookup: CDR1 SGHRS, CDR2 YFSETQ. This chain's CDR3 is CASSPGQGLGNTIYF. The CDR3 region has the DNA TGCGCCAGCAGCCCGGGACAGGGTCTAGGAAACACCATATATTTT.

This clone was seen once. This chain uses TRBV27 with TRBJ2-5; 7 bases agree with TRBD2. Germline CDR1 reads MNHEY; CDR2 reads SMNVEV (reference sequence). CDR3 length equals 14 residues. V lost 3 bases to trimming and J lost 5 bases; unmatched junction nucleotides: 6. The DNA of the CDR3 is TGTGCCAGCAGTTTTTCGGGGGGTGGTGAGACCCAGTACTTC. Protein sequence: CASSFSGGGETQYF.

This sequence joins TRBV5-4 and TRBJ2-1, with 14 bases identical to TRBD2. V was pared by 5 bases and J by 12 bases, with 10 bases of the junction left unmatched. The CDR3 loop spans 15 amino acids. Per germline, CDR1 SGHNT and CDR2 YYREEE (reference sequence). The CDR3 nucleotides are TGTGCCAGCAGATTCGGGACTAGCGGGAGCCCGTGGCAGTTCTTC. Encoded protein: CASRFGTSGSPWQFF. Complete variable domain (other parts from reference TRBV5-4 and TRBJ2-1): ETGVTQSPTHLIKTRGQQVTLRCSSQSGHNTVSWYQQALGQGPQFIFQYYREEENGRGNFPPRFSGLQFPNYSSELNVNALELDDSALYLCASRFGTSGSPWQFFGPGTRLTVL.

This rearrangement joins TRBV2 to TRBJ2-7; TRBD2 matches at 8 bases. The CDR3 has 14 amino acids. Germline-derived CDR1 and CDR2 are SNHLY and FYNNEI. J was trimmed by 0 bases and V by 8 bases; bases with no gene match: 6. CDR3 DNA: TGTGCCAGCGATCCGAGCGGGAGCTCCTACGAGCAGTACTTC. This encodes CASDPSGSSYEQYF. Drawing the rest from reference TRBV2 and TRBJ2-7, the complete variable domain is EPEVTQTPSHQVTQMGQEVILRCVPISNHLYFYWYRQILGQKVEFLVSFYNNEISEKSEIFDDQFSVERPDGSNFTLKIRSTKLEDSAMYFCASDPSGSSYEQYFGPGTRLTVT.

The chain is built from TRBV6-5 and TRBJ2-7; TRBD1 agrees at 9 bases. The ends lost 4 bases at V and 7 bases at J; junction bases unmatched: 5. Germline V lookup: CDR1 MNHEY, CDR2 SVGAGI. CDR3 length: 13 amino acids. In DNA, the CDR3 is TGTGCCAGCAGTTCGGGACAGGGCGGAGAGCAGTACTTC. Translation: CASSSGQGGEQYF.

The genes are TRBV5-5 and TRBJ2-7, with TRBD2 matching over 13 bases. The CDR3 length is 15 residues. V shed 4 bases and J 2 bases; nucleotides not matched to a gene: 3. Germline V gives CDR1 SGHKS, CDR2 YYEKEE (reference sequence). This chain's CDR3 is CASSIGTSGTYEQYF. The CDR3 bases are TGTGCCAGCAGCATCGGGACTAGCGGGACCTACGAGCAGTACTTC.

This rearrangement joins TRBV10-2 to TRBJ2-5; 8 nucleotides match TRBD1. The CDR3 extends over 13 amino acids. V dropped 6 bases and J dropped 4; count of bases not matched to a gene: 4. Per the germline V gene, CDR1 is WSHSY and CDR2 is SAAADI. Written as DNA, the CDR3 is TGCGCCAGCAGGACAGGGGTACGAGAGACCCAGTACTTC. The encoded protein is CASRTGVRETQYF.

The rearrangement links TRBV11-2 to TRBJ1-5, with D unresolved. This CDR3 is 16 amino acids long. CDR1 and CDR2 (germline): SGHAT, FQNNGV. The V end lost 1 base, the J end lost 3 bases, and 13 bases lay between the germline ends. CDR3 in DNA: TGTGCCAGCAGCTTAGGGGCGGGAACATACAATCAGCCCCAGCATTTT. It translates to CASSLGAGTYNQPQHF.

The chain is built from TRBV4-2 and TRBJ2-5, with TRBD2 matching over 9 bases. J gave up 5 bases and V 0 bases, and 10 bases lay outside the gene matches. Germline CDR1 LGHNA, CDR2 YNFKEQ. There are 17 residues in the CDR3. The CDR3 nucleotides are TGTGCCAGCAGCCAAGAATGGCGGGAGGGAGGTTGGGAGACCCAGTACTTC. Encoded protein: CASSQEWREGGWETQYF.

The chain employs TRBV2 and TRBJ2-7, with 11 nucleotides matching TRBD2. Germline assignment: CDR1 SNHLY and CDR2 FYNNEI. Trimming removed 6 bases from V and 4 bases from J; junction bases left unmatched: 5. CDR3 length: 14 amino acids. The CDR3 protein is CASRTGTSGYEQYF. The CDR3, as DNA: TGTGCCAGCAGGACCGGGACTAGCGGTTACGAGCAGTACTTC. The whole variable domain, filled in from reference TRBV2 and TRBJ2-7, reads EPEVTQTPSHQVTQMGQEVILRCVPISNHLYFYWYRQILGQKVEFLVSFYNNEISEKSEIFDDQFSVERPDGSNFTLKIRSTKLEDSAMYFCASRTGTSGYEQYFGPGTRLTVT.

This rearrangement joins TRBV5-1 to TRBJ2-5, with D possibly TRBD2 on 5 matching bases. Trimming removed 0 bases at V and 1 base at J, with 7 bases between. The CDR3 totals 14 residues. From germline, CDR1 is SGHRS and CDR2 YFSETQ. CDR3 residues: CASSLGRGQETQYF. CDR3 coding DNA: TGCGCCAGCAGCTTGGGACGGGGCCAAGAGACCCAGTACTTC.

The CDR3, as DNA: TGTGCCACCCGGGTTAACTATGGCTACACCTTC. It is translated as CATRVNYGYTF. The chain recombines TRBV6-5 with TRBJ1-2; the D is unclear. This CDR3 comprises 11 residues. Germline values: CDR1 MNHEY, CDR2 SVGAGI. V shed 10 bases and J shed 1 base, with 7 bases lying between them.

The chain combines TRBV11-2 with TRBJ2-4; D unresolved. The V and J ends lost 0 bases and 7 bases respectively, with 7 bases between them. The CDR3 is 13 residues long. The germline V gene has CDR1 SGHAT and CDR2 FQNNGV. Here the CDR3 DNA reads TGTGCCAGCAGCTTAGAAAGCCCTAACATTCAGTACTTC. This translates into CASSLESPNIQYF.

The gene calls are TRBV7-9 and TRBJ2-7; 11 nucleotides match TRBD2. V trimming: 5 bases; J trimming: 4 bases; junction bases outside the gene matches: 4. The CDR3 has 14 residues. Germline CDR1 reads SEHNR; CDR2 reads FQNEAQ (reference sequence). CDR3: CASSPGLAAYEQYF. The CDR3 DNA follows: TGTGCCAGCAGCCCGGGACTAGCGGCATACGAGCAGTACTTC.